This T cell receptor beta chain appears in the sequencing data of a study of blood T cells in healthy people across ages. The CDR3 extends over 14 amino acids. The V end lost 6 bases, the J end lost 8 bases, and 17 bases lay between the germline ends. The use of a sample-barcoded 5' primer and a J-beta primer mix characterized a second PCR of about 7 to 12 cycles. MiXCR, run by TCRdb on the 5' RACE reads, gives a single entry per CDR3 protein. The sample yields more than 450,000 distinct CDR3 sequences, around 27% seen once. These data were also filed under a second study, of T cells of mothers and their children. From that report: Each child contributed about 3 million TCR beta CDR3 reads, while each mother contributed over 9.5 million. A slight, non-significant increase in overlap was found for related mother-child pairs relative to unrelated pairs.

The TCR originated in a boy between 2 and 10 years old in good health. The chain joins TRBV12-3 or TRBV12-4 to TRBJ2-1; a possible D gene is TRBD2 (5 bases). Sequencing used blood. The CDR3 DNA sequence: TGTGCCAGCAGCCTGGACTCTGTCACTGATGAGCAGTTCTTC. This codes for CASSLDSVTDEQFF.